This is a list of T cell receptor beta chains from one sample in a study of shared clonotypes between healthy human individuals. Sequencing used immunoSEQ multiplex PCR; TCRdb keeps in-frame clones, though not all of them. The sample records 520,000 or so clones, 70% to 80% being singletons. Sample: PBMCs. The source is a woman in her thirties or forties in good health. Some clones in this sample may be carry-over from other donors' samples. Each CDR3 is given with its conserved first and last residue. A D gene is named only where the DNA matches it firmly. Clone size appears in some rows only: once, few, many, or a class for an expanded clone.

CDR3aa: CSVLPAPSGRPPYEQYF
CDR3nt: TGCAGCGTTCTCCCAGCCCCTAGCGGGAGGCCCCCCTACGAGCAGTACTTC
d_gene: TRBD2
abundance: .
v_gene: TRBV29-1
j_gene: TRBJ2-7

CDR3aa: CASSQGLRYNEQFF
CDR3nt: TGTGCCAGCAGCCAGGGACTCCGCTACAATGAGCAGTTCTTC
d_gene: .
abundance: once
v_gene: TRBV7-8
j_gene: TRBJ2-1

CDR3aa: CASRPRLAGNGEQFF
CDR3nt: TGTGCCAGCAGACCCCGACTAGCGGGAAATGGTGAGCAGTTCTTC
d_gene: TRBD2
abundance: .
v_gene: TRBV6-6
j_gene: TRBJ2-1

CDR3aa: CASSEDMNTEAFF
CDR3nt: TGTGCCAGCTCAGAAGACATGAACACTGAAGCTTTCTTT
d_gene: .
abundance: few
v_gene: TRBV18
j_gene: TRBJ1-1

CDR3aa: CASSLGRDGNEKLFF
CDR3nt: TGCGCCAGCAGCCTGGGGCGGGACGGGAATGAAAAACTGTTTTTT
d_gene: .
abundance: .
v_gene: TRBV5-1
j_gene: TRBJ1-4

CDR3aa: CATSRDWGVNTGELFF
CDR3nt: TGTGCCACCAGCAGAGATTGGGGGGTAAACACCGGGGAGCTGTTTTTT
d_gene: .
abundance: .
v_gene: TRBV15
j_gene: TRBJ2-2

CDR3aa: CASSESSPRETQYF
CDR3nt: TGTGCCAGCAGTGAGAGTTCCCCCCGGGAGACCCAGTACTTC
d_gene: .
abundance: .
v_gene: TRBV2
j_gene: TRBJ2-5

CDR3aa: CASSLIGDPSTDTQYF
CDR3nt: TGCGCCAGCAGCTTGATTGGGGACCCCAGCACAGATACGCAGTATTTT
d_gene: .
abundance: .
v_gene: TRBV5-1
j_gene: TRBJ2-3

CDR3aa: CASSSDRGYNEQFF
CDR3nt: TGTGCCAGCAGCTCCGACAGGGGGTACAATGAGCAGTTCTTC
d_gene: TRBD1
abundance: .
v_gene: TRBV7-9
j_gene: TRBJ2-1

CDR3aa: CASSLMNLDTQYF
CDR3nt: TGTGCCAGCAGCTTAATGAATCTGGATACGCAGTATTTT
d_gene: .
abundance: once
v_gene: TRBV7-2
j_gene: TRBJ2-3

CDR3aa: CASSSATASVNQPQHF
CDR3nt: TGTGCCAGCAGCTCCGCGACAGCTTCGGTCAATCAGCCCCAGCATTTT
d_gene: .
abundance: .
v_gene: TRBV7-9
j_gene: TRBJ1-5

CDR3aa: CAWSLDGGPNTGELFF
CDR3nt: TGTGCCTGGAGCCTGGACGGGGGGCCGAACACCGGGGAGCTGTTTTTT
d_gene: .
abundance: .
v_gene: TRBV30
j_gene: TRBJ2-2

CDR3aa: CASSRRGAGETQYF
CDR3nt: TGTGCCAGCAGCAGACGGGGGGCAGGGGAGACCCAGTACTTC
d_gene: .
abundance: .
v_gene: TRBV5-6
j_gene: TRBJ2-5

CDR3aa: CASSLEKQLSGANVLTF
CDR3nt: TGTGCCAGCAGCTTAGAAAAACAACTCTCTGGGGCCAACGTCCTGACTTTC
d_gene: .
abundance: .
v_gene: TRBV7-6
j_gene: TRBJ2-6

CDR3aa: CASSYTSGRAYEQYF
CDR3nt: TGTGCCAGCAGCTACACTAGCGGGAGGGCTTACGAGCAGTACTTC
d_gene: TRBD2
abundance: .
v_gene: TRBV5-4
j_gene: TRBJ2-7

CDR3aa: CASSSVYGNTIYF
CDR3nt: TGTGCCAGCAGCTCCGTGTATGGAAACACCATATATTTT
d_gene: .
abundance: .
v_gene: TRBV11-2
j_gene: TRBJ1-3

CDR3aa: CASSVDVGETQYF
CDR3nt: TGTGCCAGCAGCGTAGATGTGGGGGAGACCCAGTACTTC
d_gene: .
abundance: .
v_gene: TRBV9
j_gene: TRBJ2-5

CDR3aa: CATSRDRAANTGELFF
CDR3nt: TGTGCCACCAGCAGAGACAGGGCCGCGAACACCGGGGAGCTGTTTTTT
d_gene: .
abundance: .
v_gene: TRBV15
j_gene: TRBJ2-2

CDR3aa: CASSSGQDDRYTF
CDR3nt: TGTGCCAGCAGTTCGGGACAGGACGATCGCTACACCTTC
d_gene: TRBD1
abundance: .
v_gene: TRBV28
j_gene: TRBJ1-2

CDR3aa: CASSAQAGTGIEKLFF
CDR3nt: TGTGCCAGCAGCGCACAAGCCGGGACAGGGATTGAAAAACTGTTTTTT
d_gene: TRBD1
abundance: .
v_gene: TRBV9
j_gene: TRBJ1-4

CDR3aa: CASSPTNPSGNTIYF
CDR3nt: TGTGCCAGCAGCCCTACCAACCCCTCTGGAAACACCATATATTTT
d_gene: .
abundance: once
v_gene: TRBV9
j_gene: TRBJ1-3

CDR3aa: CASSLAGRGRAFNEQFF
CDR3nt: TGTGCCAGCAGCTTGGCAGGGAGAGGGAGGGCGTTCAATGAGCAGTTCTTC
d_gene: TRBD2
abundance: .
v_gene: TRBV5-4
j_gene: TRBJ2-1

CDR3aa: CSVSKDKWGWEQYF
CDR3nt: TGCAGCGTTAGCAAGGACAAGTGGGGTTGGGAGCAGTACTTC
d_gene: .
abundance: once
v_gene: TRBV29-1
j_gene: TRBJ2-5

CDR3aa: CASSPGPGGVEQYF
CDR3nt: TGTGCCAGCTCACCCGGTCCAGGGGGCGTCGAGCAGTACTTC
d_gene: TRBD1
abundance: .
v_gene: TRBV18
j_gene: TRBJ2-7

CDR3aa: CASSESVPPTGAEAFF
CDR3nt: TGTGCCAGCAGTGAATCCGTGCCCCCGACCGGGGCTGAAGCTTTCTTT
d_gene: .
abundance: .
v_gene: TRBV25-1
j_gene: TRBJ1-1

CDR3aa: CASSPSNLGTSPYEQYF
CDR3nt: TGTGCCAGCAGCCCCTCAAACCTCGGGACTAGCCCCTACGAGCAGTACTTC
d_gene: TRBD2
abundance: .
v_gene: TRBV11-1
j_gene: TRBJ2-7

CDR3aa: CASSQAHRQANYGYTF
CDR3nt: TGTGCCAGCAGCCAAGCCCACAGGCAAGCTAACTATGGCTACACCTTC
d_gene: .
abundance: .
v_gene: TRBV4-2
j_gene: TRBJ1-2

CDR3aa: CASSPGQPRARAFF
CDR3nt: TGTGCCAGCAGCCCGGGACAGCCTCGCGCTCGGGCTTTCTTT
d_gene: TRBD1
abundance: .
v_gene: TRBV28
j_gene: TRBJ1-1

CDR3aa: CATSRDRSLLAGLYNEQFF
CDR3nt: TGTGCCACCAGCAGAGATCGCTCGCTACTAGCGGGACTTTACAATGAGCAGTTCTTC
d_gene: TRBD2
abundance: .
v_gene: TRBV15
j_gene: TRBJ2-1

CDR3aa: CASSLDPDTQYF
CDR3nt: TGTGCCAGCAGCTTGGATCCAGATACGCAGTATTTT
d_gene: .
abundance: .
v_gene: TRBV5-6
j_gene: TRBJ2-3

CDR3aa: CASSPQQGGNQPQHF
CDR3nt: TGTGCCAGCAGTCCACAACAGGGGGGAAATCAGCCCCAGCATTTT
d_gene: TRBD1
abundance: .
v_gene: TRBV27
j_gene: TRBJ1-5

CDR3aa: CASSEAAIGFGPETQYF
CDR3nt: TGCGCCAGCAGCGAGGCCGCCATAGGGTTTGGGCCCGAGACCCAGTACTTC
d_gene: .
abundance: .
v_gene: TRBV5-1
j_gene: TRBJ2-5

CDR3aa: CASSLAQNYGYTF
CDR3nt: TGTGCCAGCAGCTTAGCCCAGAACTATGGCTACACCTTC
d_gene: .
abundance: .
v_gene: TRBV7-2
j_gene: TRBJ1-2

CDR3aa: CASGLGQGGAGELFF
CDR3nt: TGTGCTAGTGGTTTGGGACAAGGAGGGGCCGGGGAGCTGTTTTTT
d_gene: .
abundance: .
v_gene: TRBV12-5
j_gene: TRBJ2-2

CDR3aa: CASSRGPRNSPLHF
CDR3nt: TGTGCCAGCAGCCGCGGGCCCCGGAATTCACCCCTCCACTTT
d_gene: .
abundance: .
v_gene: TRBV28
j_gene: TRBJ1-6

CDR3aa: CASSVQGVAGANVLTF
CDR3nt: TGTGCCAGCAGTGTTCAGGGGGTGGCTGGGGCCAACGTCCTGACTTTC
d_gene: TRBD1
abundance: .
v_gene: TRBV25-1
j_gene: TRBJ2-6

CDR3aa: CASSPRGSSYNEQFF
CDR3nt: TGTGCCAGCAGCCCGCGGGGGAGCTCCTACAATGAGCAGTTCTTC
d_gene: TRBD2
abundance: .
v_gene: TRBV9
j_gene: TRBJ2-1

CDR3aa: CASSYLATENTEAFF
CDR3nt: TGTGCCAGCAGTTACCTGGCAACAGAGAACACTGAAGCTTTCTTT
d_gene: .
abundance: .
v_gene: TRBV6-5
j_gene: TRBJ1-1

CDR3aa: CASSDDSGGRKLFF
CDR3nt: TGCGCCAGCAGCGACGACTCGGGGGGGAGAAAACTGTTTTTT
d_gene: .
abundance: .
v_gene: TRBV5-1
j_gene: TRBJ1-4

CDR3aa: CASSEWDTTYEQYF
CDR3nt: TGTGCCAGCAGTGAATGGGACACTACCTACGAGCAGTACTTC
d_gene: .
abundance: .
v_gene: TRBV6-1
j_gene: TRBJ2-7

CDR3aa: CASARDPDNEQFF
CDR3nt: TGCGCCAGCGCCCGGGACCCCGACAATGAGCAGTTCTTC
d_gene: .
abundance: .
v_gene: TRBV10-1
j_gene: TRBJ2-1

CDR3aa: CASSLAGGASGYQETQYF
CDR3nt: TGTGCCAGCAGCTTGGCCGGGGGAGCTAGCGGGTACCAAGAGACCCAGTACTTC
d_gene: TRBD2
abundance: .
v_gene: TRBV5-6
j_gene: TRBJ2-5

CDR3aa: CASSESRSGDTEAFF
CDR3nt: TGTGCCAGCAGTGAGAGTCGCTCGGGTGATACTGAAGCTTTCTTT
d_gene: .
abundance: few
v_gene: TRBV2
j_gene: TRBJ1-1

CDR3aa: CACDRGGVSAFF
CDR3nt: TGTGCCTGCGATAGGGGGGGGGTTTCAGCTTTCTTT
d_gene: .
abundance: .
v_gene: TRBV2
j_gene: TRBJ1-1